This record covers a single TCR beta chain. Its antigen remains unidentified. Other DNA sequences in this specimen translate into the identical CDR3. The CDR3 is 15 residues long. After removal of 5 bases from V and 0 bases from J, the junction contained 5 bases not matched to a gene. CDR1 GTSNPN and CDR2 SVGIG come from the germline V gene (reference sequence). Deep was the level at which the assay was run. Sorted-subset replicate PCR reactions were performed with approximately 190 ng DNA, corresponding to about 30,000 T cell genomes. Profiled with immunoSEQ multiplex PCR; TCRdb holds only in-frame clones, not every one. The sample includes 950,000 to 1,100,000 clones, around four fifths of them seen just once. Healthy HIV-negative adults without recent acute infections or vaccinations served as donors. These data are taken from a study of shared clonotypes between healthy human individuals. General study results and limits: Few donors limited the genetic and exposure-history diversity represented.

The material sequenced was memory CD4+ T cells sorted from blood. Subset meaning: CD45RA-negative fraction. The gene calls are TRBV30 and TRBJ1-5; 9 nucleotides match TRBD1. The TCR originated in a young man in good health. CDR3 coding DNA: TGTGCCTGGGGGGGACAGGGATTTAGCAATCAGCCCCAGCATTTT. Its translation: CAWGGQGFSNQPQHF.